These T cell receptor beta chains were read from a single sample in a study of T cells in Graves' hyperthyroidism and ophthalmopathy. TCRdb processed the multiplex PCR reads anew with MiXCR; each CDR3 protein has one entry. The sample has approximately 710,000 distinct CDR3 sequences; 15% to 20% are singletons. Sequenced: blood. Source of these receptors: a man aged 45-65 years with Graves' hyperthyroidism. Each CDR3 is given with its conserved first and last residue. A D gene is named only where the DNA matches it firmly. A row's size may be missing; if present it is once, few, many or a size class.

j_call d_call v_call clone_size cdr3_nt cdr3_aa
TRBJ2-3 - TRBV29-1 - TGCAGCGTTGAGGAGAGCACAGATACGCAGTATTTT CSVEESTDTQYF
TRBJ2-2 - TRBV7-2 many TGTGCCAGCAGCTTAGTATTAAGCGGTTACACCGGGGAGCTGTTTTTT CASSLVLSGYTGELFF
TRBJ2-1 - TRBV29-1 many TGCAGCTCCAAATACTCCTACAATGAGCAGTTCTTC CSSKYSYNEQFF
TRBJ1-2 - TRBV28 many TGTGCCAGCACCCCCGGGACAAGATATGGCTACACCTTC CASTPGTRYGYTF
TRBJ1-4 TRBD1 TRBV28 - TGTGCCAGCTCGCGTCTCGACAGGGCAACTAATGAAAAACTGTTTTTT CASSRLDRATNEKLFF
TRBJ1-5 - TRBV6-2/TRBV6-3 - TGTGCCAGCAGTTCGGCCAGGTATTACCAGCCCCAGCATTTT CASSSARYYQPQHF
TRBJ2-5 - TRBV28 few TGTGCCAGCAATCCTGGGGAAAGGGAGACCCAGTACTTC CASNPGERETQYF
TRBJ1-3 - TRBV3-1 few TGTGCCAGCAGCCAAACGTTCGGGCGCCGCTCTGGAAACACCATATATTTT CASSQTFGRRSGNTIYF
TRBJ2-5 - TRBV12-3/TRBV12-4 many TGTGCCAGCAGTTTATACGGCCGGGAAGGAGAGACCCAGTACTTC CASSLYGREGETQYF
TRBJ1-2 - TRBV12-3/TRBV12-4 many TGTGCCAGTGATCGCGGGACGTTCTATGGCTACACCTTC CASDRGTFYGYTF
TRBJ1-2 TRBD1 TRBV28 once TGTGCCAGCAGTTTATGGGAGGGGGCGAAAGACTATGGCTACACCTTC CASSLWEGAKDYGYTF
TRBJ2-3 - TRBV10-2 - TGCGCCAGCAGTGAGTCTTGGGGGGGCGGGACAGATACGCAGTATTTT CASSESWGGGTDTQYF
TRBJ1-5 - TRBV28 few TGTGCCAGCAGTCCTACAGTTCACAAGTCCAATCAGCCCCAGCATTTT CASSPTVHKSNQPQHF
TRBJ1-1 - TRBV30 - TGTGCCTGGAGTGTTGTGGGGAACACTGAAGCTTTCTTT CAWSVVGNTEAFF
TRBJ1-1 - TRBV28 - TGTGCCAGCAGTTTACCCACAGCCGAGAACACTGAAGCTTTCTTT CASSLPTAENTEAFF
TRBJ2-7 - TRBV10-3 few TGTGCCATCAGTGAAGGTATCTCCTACGAGCAGTACTTC CAISEGISYEQYF
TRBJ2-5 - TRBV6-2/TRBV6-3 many TGTGCCGCCAAAAGCGGCTCCTGGGAGACCCAGTACTTC CAAKSGSWETQYF
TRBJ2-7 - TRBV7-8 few TGTGCCAGCAGCCGCCTGGGAGCTACTAACTCCTACGAGCAGTACTTC CASSRLGATNSYEQYF
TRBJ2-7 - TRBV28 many TGTGCCAGCAGTTTTCGGGGGGCCCCGAGCTCCTACGAGCAGTACTTC CASSFRGAPSSYEQYF
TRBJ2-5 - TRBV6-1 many TGTGCCAGCAGTAAACTAAGACAGTACCAAGAGACCCAGTACTTC CASSKLRQYQETQYF